This T cell receptor beta chain is from a study of blood T cells in healthy people across ages. This clonotype has only a few counts. Then a second PCR, running about 6 to 12 cycles, was carried out with a sample-barcoded 5' primer and a J-beta primer mix. MiXCR, run by TCRdb on the 5' RACE reads, gives a single entry per CDR3 protein. This table holds fewer than 800,000 distinct CDR3 sequences, around 45% found once. Trimming removed 5 bases at V and 4 bases at J, with 8 bases between. The CDR3 extends over 12 amino acids. The germline V gene has CDR1 SGHTA and CDR2 FQGNSA. J is TRBJ2-5 and V is TRBV7-2, with D unresolved. The sequenced material came from blood. This TCR came from a woman aged 55-69 years in good health. CDR3: CASSAHRETQYF. The CDR3 DNA sequence: TGTGCCAGCAGCGCCCACAGAGAGACCCAGTACTTC.